The clone carrying this T cell receptor (beta chain) was found a few times. Its antigen is as yet unknown. The record originates from a study of T cell responses to AZD1222 COVID-19 vaccine. V was cut by 2 bases and J by 3 bases, with 13 bases left in between. Germline V gene sequence: CDR1 SNHLY, CDR2 FYNNEI. The CDR3 extends over 15 amino acids. Sequencing used immunoSEQ multiplex PCR; TCRdb keeps in-frame clones, though not all of them. The sample holds about 110,000 clones, around 89% seen once. Study-wide results and limits: Mapped onto spike, vaccine-associated CD4 TCRs spanned it and were dominant at 160-218 and 743-854. Only a handful of AZD1222 recipients were seropositive at baseline. Repertoire sampling happened only post peak T cell response.

The sample was peripheral blood, taken on day 0 of AZD1222 vaccination. This sequence originates from an adult in good health. The chain joins TRBV2 to TRBJ2-5; D is tentatively TRBD1 or TRBD2 (7 bases each). CDR3 nucleotides: TGTGCCAGCAGTGAACAGGGAGGGACAGAAGAGACCCAGTACTTC. It specifies CASSEQGGTEETQYF. Complete variable domain (other parts from reference TRBV2 and TRBJ2-5): EPEVTQTPSHQVTQMGQEVILRCVPISNHLYFYWYRQILGQKVEFLVSFYNNEISEKSEIFDDQFSVERPDGSNFTLKIRSTKLEDSAMYFCASSEQGGTEETQYFGPGTRLLVL.